Given below is one TCR beta chain in context. These data come from a study of shared clonotypes between healthy human individuals. Per germline, CDR1 MDHEN and CDR2 SYDVKM. The V gene lost 6 bases and the J gene lost 0 bases, with 14 bases spanning the gap. This CDR3 region has 15 residues. The CD4+ fraction was divided into a CD45RA+ naive subset and a CD45RA-negative memory subset. The assay ran at deep level. Clones were read by immunoSEQ multiplex PCR, and TCRdb kept only the in-frame ones, dropping some. The sample lists 2 million to 2.5 million clones, 90% to 97% occurring once. This receptor was identified in a man younger than 35 in good health. The chain joins TRBV28 to TRBJ1-2, with a tentative D call TRBD1 (5 bases). Material: naive CD4+ T cells sorted from blood. As to subset: CD45RA+ positively selected. The CDR3 nucleotides read TGTGCCAGCAGAGAGCCGGGACGGTCTAACTATGGCTACACCTTC. This translates into CASREPGRSNYGYTF.